Listed here are 18 T cell receptor beta chains from one sample, sequenced in a study of brain T cells in children with intractable seizures. Assay: immunoSEQ multiplex PCR; the TCRdb copy retains only in-frame clones and omits some. Of 110,000 or so clones detected, approximately 94% appear once; the ten largest clones hold around 4.1%. Source: peripheral blood, taken at surgery. The receptors were gathered from a boy under two years old with hemimegalencephaly and intractable seizures.

The genes are TRBV10-3 and TRBJ1-6; 7 bases map to TRBD1. The CDR3 runs 14 residues. Germline CDR1 and CDR2: ENHRY and SYGVKD. V lost 5 bases, J lost 8 bases, and 6 bases stayed unmatched. The CDR3 nucleotides are TGTGCCATCAGTATAGACAGGGTAGATTCACCCCTCCACTTT. Translating it yields CAISIDRVDSPLHF.

This clone is a singleton in its sample. The chain uses TRBV28 and TRBJ2-3, with D possibly called TRBD1 or TRBD2 (6 bases each). The CDR3 contains 14 residues. Deletions cut 3 bases from V and 6 bases from J, with 13 bases between. Germline V gene sequence: CDR1 MDHEN, CDR2 SYDVKM. The CDR3 region has the DNA TGTGCCAGCAGTTTTTGGCGGAGGGGGGATACGCAGTATTTT. Protein: CASSFWRRGDTQYF.

The J gene is TRBJ1-4, the V gene TRBV4-1, with D possibly being TRBD1 (5 bases). The V end was cut by 1 base, the J end by 2 bases, with 8 bases between. The length of the CDR3 is 15 residues. Per the germline V gene, CDR1 is MGHRA and CDR2 is YSYEKL. This chain's CDR3 is CASSQGGATNEKLFF. The CDR3 coding sequence is TGCGCCAGCAGCCAAGGAGGGGCGACTAATGAAAAACTGTTTTTT.

V is TRBV4-2 and J is TRBJ2-1; 15 bases are a match to TRBD2. The CDR3 has 15 amino acids. The trim removed 4 bases at V and 7 bases at J, leaving 2 bases unmatched. Per the germline V gene, CDR1 is LGHNA and CDR2 is YNFKEQ. CDR3 sequence: CASSLGTSGRNEQFF. Here the CDR3 DNA reads TGTGCCAGCAGCCTAGGGACTAGCGGGAGGAATGAGCAGTTCTTC.

This clone was picked up a small number of times. This chain links TRBV18 with TRBJ1-1; 7 bases map to TRBD1. The V gene's germline CDR1 is KGHSH and CDR2 LQKENI. The CDR3 has 15 amino acids. Losses at the gene ends were 0 bases for V and 0 bases for J; bases not matched to a gene: 1. The CDR3 DNA is TGTGCCAGCTCACCACCAGGGGGCTTGAACACTGAAGCTTTCTTT. Protein sequence: CASSPPGGLNTEAFF.

The table lists this clone with a count of one. The CDR3 DNA reads as TGTGCCAGTAGTCCCTTTGACAGGCGTGGCTACACCTTC. This gives the protein CASSPFDRRGYTF. The chain couples TRBV19 to TRBJ1-2, with D perhaps matching TRBD1 (6 bases). V gave up 5 bases and J gave up 7 bases, with 14 bases separating them. The CDR3 length is 13 residues. The germline gives CDR1 LNHDA, CDR2 SQIVND (reference sequence).

This chain joins TRBV6-4 and TRBJ2-2, with D perhaps TRBD2 (6 bases). Germline V CDR1 and CDR2: MRHNA, SNTAGT. The CDR3 is made up of 13 amino acids. The V gene lost 3 bases and the J gene lost 6 bases, with 8 bases spanning the gap. CDR3 sequence reads: CASSERDPGELFF. CDR3 sequence (DNA): TGTGCCAGCAGTGAGCGGGACCCCGGGGAGCTGTTTTTT.

The chain employs TRBV29-1 and TRBJ1-4, with TRBD1 matching 10 bases. Germline trimming cut 7 bases from V and 8 bases from J; bases unmatched to any gene: 1. In germline, CDR1 is SQVTM, CDR2 ANQGSEA. This CDR3 is 11 amino acids long. For the CDR3, the DNA is TGCAGCGGGACAGGGGGGGAAAAACTGTTTTTT. Protein sequence: CSGTGGEKLFF.

The chain is built from TRBV6-5 and TRBJ2-3, with D uncertain. V was cut by 2 bases and J by 0 bases, with 6 bases left in between. The CDR3 runs 14 residues. Germline V gives CDR1 MNHEY, CDR2 SVGAGI. The DNA of the CDR3 is TGTGCCAGCAGTTACCAGGTTAGCACAGATACGCAGTATTTT. Translated, it gives CASSYQVSTDTQYF.

This chain links TRBV18 with TRBJ2-5; possibly TRBD1 for D (6 bases). The germline CDR1 and CDR2 sequences are KGHSH and LQKENI. This CDR3 is 13 amino acids long. Trimming cost V 4 bases and J 1 base, with 7 bases left between them. The CDR3 DNA follows: TGTGCCAGCTCACTCAGGGGCCAAGAGACCCAGTACTTC. It is translated as CASSLRGQETQYF.

The chain joins TRBV2 to TRBJ2-3; 8 nucleotides line up with TRBD1. CDR1 and CDR2 (germline): SNHLY, FYNNEI. CDR3 length: 14 residues. J lost 15 bases, V lost 1 base, and 12 bases had no gene match. The CDR3 loop is CASSEVSGGYPRYF. The CDR3 nucleotides are TGTGCCAGCAGTGAAGTGTCAGGGGGCTACCCCCGCTATTTT.

This clone was counted once. The V and J genes are TRBV11-3 and TRBJ2-3; weak D call: TRBD2 (5 bases). Germline V lookup: CDR1 SGHNT, CDR2 YENEEA. The CDR3 sequence is 15 residues long. The ends were cut back, 5 bases at V and 1 base at J, with 13 bases in the middle. The CDR3 nucleotides are TGTGCCAGCAGCAAATCAGGACTGCGCACAGATACGCAGTATTTT. This sequence encodes CASSKSGLRTDTQYF.

The rearrangement links TRBV10-3 to TRBJ2-7; unclear D gene. Trimming stripped 10 bases from V and 4 bases from J, with 11 bases between. The germline gives CDR1 ENHRY, CDR2 SYGVKD. The CDR3 is 11 amino acids. CDR3 bases: TGTGCCACAGGAGCCAAATACGAGCAGTACTTC. Its protein product is CATGAKYEQYF.

The rearrangement uses TRBV5-1 and TRBJ1-6; possible D gene TRBD1, 6 bases. The germline V gene has CDR1 SGHRS and CDR2 YFSETQ. The CDR3 spans 15 residues. The V and J ends lost 7 bases and 10 bases respectively, with 21 bases between them. CDR3 in amino acids: CASSVGGGQGSPLHF. The CDR3 DNA reads TGCGCCAGCTCGGTCGGAGGGGGGCAGGGATCACCCCTCCACTTT. Full variable domain (missing parts from reference TRBV5-1 and TRBJ1-6): KAGVTQTPRYLIKTRGQQVTLSCSPISGHRSVSWYQQTPGQGLQFLFEYFSETQRNKGNFPGRFSGRQFSNSRSEMNVSTLELGDSALYLCASSVGGGQGSPLHFGNGTRLTVT.

The chain combines TRBV7-8 with TRBJ2-1; 12 nucleotides agree with TRBD2. The CDR3 sequence is 19 residues long. J was trimmed by 1 base and V by 3 bases; bases with no gene match: 10. Germline CDR1 is SGHVS and CDR2 is FQNEAQ. The CDR3 loop reads CASSFGWLAGGPSYNEQFF. CDR3 nucleotide sequence: TGTGCCAGCAGCTTTGGTTGGCTAGCGGGAGGGCCTTCCTACAATGAGCAGTTCTTC. Complete variable domain (other parts from reference TRBV7-8 and TRBJ2-1): GAGVSQSPRYKVAKRGQDVALRCDPISGHVSLFWYQQALGQGPEFLTYFQNEAQLDKSGLPSDRFFAERPEGSVSTLKIQRTQQEDSAVYLCASSFGWLAGGPSYNEQFFGPGTRLTVL.

CDR3 bases: TGTGCCAGCAGTTTCAGACCTGGGAGCGTGCTGGATACGCAGTATTTT. Encoded protein: CASSFRPGSVLDTQYF. The gene calls are TRBV27 and TRBJ2-3, with D possibly being TRBD2 (5 bases). This CDR3 has 16 residues. The V gene's germline CDR1 is MNHEY and CDR2 SMNVEV (reference sequence). V was clipped by 3 bases and J by 6 bases, with 19 bases between them.

The chain employs TRBV30 and TRBJ2-3, with unresolved D. V lost 0 bases and J 2 bases, leaving 6 bases between the germline ends. This CDR3 region has 13 residues. From germline, CDR1 is GTSNPN and CDR2 SVGIG (reference sequence). DNA of the CDR3: TGTGCCTGGAGTGTCTCGTACACAGATACGCAGTATTTT. Its protein is CAWSVSYTDTQYF. The full variable domain, rest sourced from reference TRBV30 and TRBJ2-3, is SQTIHQWPATLVQPVGSPLSLECTVEGTSNPNLYWYRQAAGRGLQLLFYSVGIGQISSEVPQNLSASRPQDRQFILSSKKLLLSDSGFYLCAWSVSYTDTQYFGPGTRLTVL.

V and J are TRBV28 and TRBJ2-7, with 9 bases lining up with TRBD1. Germline CDR1 is MDHEN and CDR2 is SYDVKM. V lost 5 bases, J lost 4 bases, and 3 bases stayed unmatched. The CDR3 runs 13 residues. Here the CDR3 reads CASSTGGAYEQYF. As DNA, the CDR3 is TGTGCCAGCAGTACAGGGGGCGCTTACGAGCAGTACTTC.